This T cell receptor (beta chain) was identified in a study of PD-1 blockade in mismatch repair-deficient tumors (dated by TCRdb to about 2017). About the full investigation: Between late 2013 and September 2016, the trial enrolled around 89 consecutive patients with about twelve mismatch repair-deficient cancer types, every one of whom had been previously treated and was progressing. Tumor-associated T cell clones were tracked in the peripheral blood of patients responding to PD-1 blockade by deep sequencing of TCR CDR3 regions.

The CDR3, cysteine through phenylalanine, is 19 amino acids long. The CDR3 DNA has 57 bases and is translated from base 1. Trimming leaves V shorter by 2 bases and J shorter by 4 bases, with the junction holding 17 bases beyond the gene matches. The library came from the immunoSEQ multiplex PCR assay. For the original study's pipeline: A clone was classified as neoantigen-specific if the clone expanded significantly in response to the relevant peptide and did not expand significantly in response to any other peptide tested. The table was pulled from immuneACCESS by TCRdb, which kept in-frame rearrangements only. Such tables lose some clones; where checked, under half of the loss comes from unresolved V genes, and the rest has no known cause. That table supplies the V and J calls and clone size; D and trimming were determined from the DNA. This sample lists approximately 13,000 clones; approximately 80% were detected once. The ten largest clones capture more than 20% of the sample.

Explained via the paper, the time point label denotes: roughly ten-day in vitro stimulation with candidate neoantigen peptide 4. Mismatch repair deficiency in every enrolled patient was established by polymerase chain reaction or immunohistochemistry. TCR sequencing was carried out for three patients who responded to pembrolizumab therapy. Each of roughly 7 ELISpot-reactive candidate neoantigen peptides was used in an approximately 10-day in vitro stimulation prior to TCR sequencing. A control culture lacking peptide was run in an identical manner and was used as the baseline for calculation of clone fold changes. The phase II trial prospectively tested pembrolizumab PD-1 blockade in advanced mismatch repair-deficient cancers regardless of tissue of origin. The full study reports these points: Three of seven peptides elicited clonal expansion, yielding more than 110 unique blood TCRs, about 7 also found in tumor; all positive peptides derived from frameshift mutations. Clones residing in the tumor, which were often undetectable in blood before treatment, expanded quickly after pembrolizumab and then contracted, generally before radiologic responses.

A note on this clone: The antigen this receptor binds is unknown. Base qualities are not at hand, and no much larger clone is one base apart.

This chain joins TRBV23-1 to TRBJ2-1, with TRBD2 identical over 7 junction bases. TRBV23-1 is labeled an ORF, and its function is uncertain. The sequence was obtained from an adult with mismatch repair-deficient cancer. The sample was cells cultured in vitro, taken from a patient treated with pembrolizumab. DNA sequence: TGCGCCAGCAGTCAAGCGTCTAGCGGAACCTCTCGGGTTTACAATGAGCAGTTCTTC. Its product reads: CASSQASSGTSRVYNEQFF.